Listed below are T cell receptor beta chains from one sample, sequenced in a study of blood T cell repertoires in COVID-19. Clones were read by immunoSEQ multiplex PCR, and TCRdb kept only the in-frame ones, dropping some. The sample lists fewer than 200,000 clones, over 80% occurring once. Material: peripheral blood. The receptor set was obtained from a woman between 50 and 59 years old with acute or convalescent COVID-19. Each CDR3 is given with its conserved first and last residue. A D gene is named only where the DNA matches it firmly. Only some rows state a clone size, as once, few, many or a class for expanded clones.

.	TRBV25-1	.	TRBJ2-1	CASSASGTRTYNEQFF	TGTGCCAGCAGCGCTTCGGGGACAAGGACCTACAATGAGCAGTTCTTC
.	TRBV18	.	TRBJ2-7	CASSRNLGGEQYF	TGTGCCAGCTCACGGAATCTCGGCGGCGAGCAGTACTTC
once	TRBV11-2	.	TRBJ1-6	CASSLLGREGRYSPLHF	TGTGCCAGCAGCTTACTGGGCAGGGAAGGGCGCTATTCACCCCTCCACTTT
.	TRBV10-3	.	TRBJ1-4	CAISEWRSNEKLFF	TGTGCCATCAGTGAGTGGCGGTCAAATGAAAAACTGTTTTTT
once	TRBV7-2	.	TRBJ1-4	CASSPGGEKLFF	TGTGCCAGCAGTCCGGGGGGGGAAAAACTGTTTTTT
.	TRBV7-9	.	TRBJ2-1	CASSSPSGSSYNEQFF	TGTGCCAGCAGCTCTCCCAGTGGGAGCTCCTACAATGAGCAGTTCTTC
once	TRBV28	.	TRBJ2-1	CASSERATYNEQFF	TGTGCCAGCAGCGAGCGGGCTACTTACAATGAGCAGTTCTTC
.	TRBV19	TRBD1	TRBJ1-5	CASSKQGGDNQPQHF	TGTGCCAGTAGTAAACAGGGGGGAGACAATCAGCCCCAGCATTTT
.	TRBV9	.	TRBJ2-5	CASSSRGQETQYF	TGTGCCAGCAGCTCCCGCGGCCAAGAGACCCAGTACTTC
.	TRBV9	.	TRBJ2-6	CASSEQGAGANVLTF	TGTGCCAGCAGTGAGCAGGGCGCTGGGGCCAACGTCCTGACTTTC
.	TRBV5-1	.	TRBJ1-4	CASSLGRLATNEKLFF	TGCGCCAGCAGCTTGGGTCGCCTAGCAACTAATGAAAAACTGTTTTTT
.	TRBV7-9	.	TRBJ2-7	CASSLADPGQNYEQYF	TGTGCCAGCAGCTTAGCGGATCCGGGACAAAACTACGAGCAGTACTTC
.	TRBV19	.	TRBJ1-2	CASSIDPGYGYTF	TGTGCCAGTAGTATAGACCCAGGATATGGCTACACCTTC
.	TRBV7-9	TRBD2	TRBJ2-7	CASSLRDYGTYEQYF	TGTGCCAGCAGCCTTAGGGACTACGGCACTTACGAGCAGTACTTC
once	TRBV7-2	TRBD2	TRBJ2-3	CASRRAGVDTQYF	TGTGCCAGCAGAAGGGCGGGAGTAGATACGCAGTATTTT
.	TRBV24-1	TRBD1	TRBJ1-1	CATSDFATGLSFF	TGTGCCACCAGTGATTTCGCGACAGGGCTGTCTTTCTTT
.	TRBV11-2	.	TRBJ2-3	CASRYRREGTDTQYF	TGTGCCAGCAGATATAGAAGGGAGGGCACAGATACGCAGTATTTT
once	TRBV6-6	.	TRBJ1-1	CASQRLLGEAFF	TGTGCCAGCCAGCGCCTCCTCGGTGAAGCTTTCTTT
.	TRBV19	.	TRBJ2-3	CASIGLEDTQYF	TGTGCCAGTATCGGACTGGAGGATACGCAGTATTTT
.	TRBV7-2	.	TRBJ1-5	CASSLGTYSNQPQHF	TGTGCCAGCAGCTTAGGGACATATAGCAATCAGCCCCAGCATTTT
.	TRBV20-1	.	TRBJ1-6	CSASLQGSYNSPLHF	TGCAGTGCTAGTTTGCAGGGCTCCTATAATTCACCCCTCCACTTT
.	TRBV7-9	TRBD1	TRBJ2-1	CASSSLPDRAYNEQFF	TGTGCCAGCAGCTCCCTACCGGACAGGGCATACAATGAGCAGTTCTTC
.	TRBV6-5	.	TRBJ1-1	CASSYLTSMNTEAFF	TGTGCCAGCAGCTACCTTACTTCAATGAACACTGAAGCTTTCTTT
.	TRBV27	TRBD1	TRBJ2-2	CASSTPGQGPVGELFF	TGTGCCAGCAGTACCCCGGGACAGGGACCAGTAGGGGAGCTGTTTTTT
.	TRBV28	TRBD1	TRBJ1-5	CASSPETGGLYQPQHF	TGTGCCAGCAGTCCAGAGACAGGGGGCCTGTATCAGCCCCAGCATTTT
.	TRBV12-3/TRBV12-4	.	TRBJ1-1	CASIQDSEAFF	TGTGCCAGCATTCAGGACTCTGAAGCTTTCTTT
.	TRBV5-1	.	TRBJ1-2	CASSSEALDGYTF	TGCGCCAGCAGCTCCGAGGCTTTAGATGGCTACACCTTC
once	TRBV19	TRBD1	TRBJ2-7	CASSTSGTGIRNEQYF	TGTGCCAGTAGTACCTCCGGGACAGGGATAAGGAACGAGCAGTACTTC
.	TRBV9	TRBD1	TRBJ2-2	CASSVDHGTESGELFF	TGTGCCAGCAGCGTAGATCACGGGACAGAATCCGGGGAGCTGTTTTTT
.	TRBV5-4	.	TRBJ2-1	CASSGGYNEQFF	TGTGCCAGCAGCGGGGGGTACAATGAGCAGTTCTTC
.	TRBV30	TRBD1	TRBJ1-6	CAWSHPGQAIRGSPLHF	TGTGCCTGGAGTCACCCGGGACAGGCAATTCGGGGTTCACCCCTCCACTTT
.	TRBV7-2	.	TRBJ2-7	CASSLDRSYEQYF	TGTGCCAGCAGCCTTGACAGGTCCTACGAGCAGTACTTC
.	TRBV3-1/TRBV3-2	.	TRBJ1-1	CASSQTSRGNTEAFF	TGTGCCAGCAGCCAAACCTCCCGGGGGAACACTGAAGCTTTCTTT
.	TRBV6-5	TRBD2	TRBJ2-1	CASSPTSGEQFF	TGTGCCAGCAGTCCAACTAGCGGTGAGCAGTTCTTC
.	TRBV30	TRBD1	TRBJ1-1	CAWRGQGGSLNTEAFF	TGTGCCTGGAGGGGACAGGGGGGTAGTTTGAACACTGAAGCTTTCTTT
.	TRBV27	.	TRBJ2-1	CASSLTDSSYNEQFF	TGTGCCAGCAGTTTAACGGACAGCTCCTACAATGAGCAGTTCTTC
.	TRBV6-5	.	TRBJ1-3	CASRREVRNTIYF	TGTGCCAGCAGGCGAGAAGTACGAAACACCATATATTTT
.	TRBV5-1	TRBD2	TRBJ2-5	CASSAGEGYRETQYF	TGCGCCAGCAGCGCCGGGGAGGGTTATCGGGAGACCCAGTACTTC
.	TRBV29-1	.	TRBJ1-2	CSALIDSLINYGYTF	TGCAGCGCTTTAATAGACAGTCTGATTAACTATGGCTACACCTTC
.	TRBV9	TRBD1	TRBJ2-2	CASSVTGETGELFF	TGTGCCAGCAGCGTAACAGGGGAGACCGGGGAGCTGTTTTTT
.	TRBV19	.	TRBJ1-2	CASRHDRDSREYGYTF	TGTGCCAGCCGTCACGACCGGGACTCGAGGGAATATGGCTACACCTTC
.	TRBV10-2	TRBD1	TRBJ2-5	CASSEGTGPFGTQYF	TGCGCCAGCAGTGAGGGGACAGGACCTTTCGGGACCCAGTACTTC
once	TRBV6-1	.	TRBJ2-5	CASSEGQGREETQYF	TGTGCCAGCAGTGAAGGTCAGGGAAGGGAAGAGACCCAGTACTTC
.	TRBV5-4	TRBD1	TRBJ1-1	CASSLKGGGVGFF	TGTGCCAGCAGCTTGAAAGGGGGCGGGGTGGGTTTCTTT
.	TRBV21-1	.	TRBJ1-5	CASSKRGFGDQPQHF	TGTGCCAGCAGCAAAAGGGGTTTTGGGGATCAGCCCCAGCATTTT
.	TRBV14	.	TRBJ2-3	CASSLGAGTDTQYF	TGTGCCAGCAGTCTAGGGGCAGGCACAGATACGCAGTATTTT
.	TRBV6-2/TRBV6-3	.	TRBJ1-5	CASSLPTDYSNQPQHF	TGTGCCAGCAGCCTCCCGACAGATTATAGCAATCAGCCCCAGCATTTT
.	TRBV6-5	.	TRBJ1-6	CASSSLFYNSPLHF	TGTGCCAGCAGCTCTCTCTTTTATAATTCACCCCTCCACTTT
.	TRBV24-1	.	TRBJ1-4	CATSSLTNEKLFF	TGTGCCACCAGTTCTCTAACTAATGAAAAACTGTTTTTT
.	TRBV2	TRBD1	TRBJ1-5	CASSRQGVNQPQHF	TGTGCCAGCAGTCGGCAGGGGGTCAATCAGCCCCAGCATTTT
.	TRBV7-9	TRBD1	TRBJ1-2	CASSPPGGWVGYTF	TGTGCCAGCAGCCCCCCAGGGGGCTGGGTTGGCTACACCTTC
few	TRBV30	.	TRBJ2-7	CAWSVQGGPYEQYF	TGTGCCTGGAGTGTTCAGGGGGGACCCTACGAGCAGTACTTC
.	TRBV19	.	TRBJ2-4	CASSTQATLAKNIQYF	TGTGCCAGTAGCACACAGGCCACTCTAGCCAAAAACATTCAGTACTTC
.	TRBV15	TRBD1	TRBJ1-2	CATSREGQGVSGYTF	TGTGCCACCAGCAGAGAAGGACAGGGAGTTAGCGGCTACACCTTC
.	TRBV5-1	.	TRBJ1-2	CASSLAGSMSYGYTF	TGCGCCAGCAGCTTGGCCGGGTCAATGTCCTATGGCTACACCTTC
.	TRBV6-5	.	TRBJ1-1	CASSPQGNTEAFF	TGTGCCAGCAGTCCACAGGGGAACACTGAAGCTTTCTTT
.	TRBV7-9	TRBD2	TRBJ2-1	CASSFGLAGEEFF	TGTGCCAGCAGCTTCGGACTAGCGGGAGAAGAGTTCTTC
.	TRBV2	TRBD1	TRBJ1-1	CASSEDVGQGPTFF	TGTGCCAGCAGTGAAGACGTGGGACAGGGGCCGACTTTCTTT
.	TRBV18	TRBD1	TRBJ2-2	CASSPPGTGPTGELFF	TGTGCCAGCTCACCACCAGGGACAGGGCCGACCGGGGAGCTGTTTTTT
.	TRBV30	TRBD1	TRBJ1-1	CAWMSGQGAEAFF	TGTGCCTGGATGTCGGGACAGGGAGCTGAAGCTTTCTTT